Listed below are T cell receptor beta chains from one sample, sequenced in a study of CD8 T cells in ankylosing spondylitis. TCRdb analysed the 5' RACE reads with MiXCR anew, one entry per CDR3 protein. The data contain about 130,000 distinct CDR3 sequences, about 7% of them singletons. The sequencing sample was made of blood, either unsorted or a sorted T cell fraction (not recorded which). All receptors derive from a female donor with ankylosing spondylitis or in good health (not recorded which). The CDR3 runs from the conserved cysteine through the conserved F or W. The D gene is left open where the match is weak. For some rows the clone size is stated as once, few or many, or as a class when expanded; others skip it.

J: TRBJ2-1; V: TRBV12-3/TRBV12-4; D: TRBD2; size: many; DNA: TGTGCCAGCAGCGCGGGGGGGCCAATCAATGAGCAGTTCTTC; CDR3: CASSAGGPINEQFF
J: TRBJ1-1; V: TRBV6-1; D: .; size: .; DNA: TGTGCCAGCAGACGGACCCCGTCGGGGTACACTGAAGCTTTCTTT; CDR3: CASRRTPSGYTEAFF
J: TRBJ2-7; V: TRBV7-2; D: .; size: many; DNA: TGTGCCAGCAGCCCAGAGGGCTGGGGAAGCTACGAGCAGTACTTC; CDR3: CASSPEGWGSYEQYF
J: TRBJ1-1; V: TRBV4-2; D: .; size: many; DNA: TGTGCCAGCAGCCAAGAGGGTTCGGGATCCTCTCGTGAAGCTTTCTTT; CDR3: CASSQEGSGSSREAFF
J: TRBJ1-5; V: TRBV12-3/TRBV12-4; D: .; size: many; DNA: TGTGCCAGCAGTTCGGCGGGGAATCAGCCCCAGCATTTT; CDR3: CASSSAGNQPQHF
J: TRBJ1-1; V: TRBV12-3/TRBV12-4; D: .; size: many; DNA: TGTGCCAGCAGTTTAATTGGTCCTACTGAAGCTTTCTTT; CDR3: CASSLIGPTEAFF
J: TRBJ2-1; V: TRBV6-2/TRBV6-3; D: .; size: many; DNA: TGTGCCAGCAAAGGGGCTATCTACAATGAGCAGTTCTTC; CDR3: CASKGAIYNEQFF
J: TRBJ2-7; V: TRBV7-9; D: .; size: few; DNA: TGTGCCAGCAGCACTGAGTACGAGCAGTACTTC; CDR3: CASSTEYEQYF
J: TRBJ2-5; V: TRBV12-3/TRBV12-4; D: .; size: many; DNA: TGTGCCAGCTCAAATCGGCAGGAAGAGACCCAGTACTTC; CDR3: CASSNRQEETQYF
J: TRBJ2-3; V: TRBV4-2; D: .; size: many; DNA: TGTGCCAGCAGCCAAGCTTCGGAGTGGGGCACAGATACGCAGTATTTT; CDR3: CASSQASEWGTDTQYF
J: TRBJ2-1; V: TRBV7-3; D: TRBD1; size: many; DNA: TGTGCCAGCAGCTTACAGTCAGGGGGCTACAATGAGCAGTTCTTC; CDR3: CASSLQSGGYNEQFF
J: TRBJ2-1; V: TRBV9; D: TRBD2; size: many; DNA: TGTGCCAGCAGCGTAGGGTTACTAGCGGGGGGCCCTTACAATGAGCAGTTCTTC; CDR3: CASSVGLLAGGPYNEQFF
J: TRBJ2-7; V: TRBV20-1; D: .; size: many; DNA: TGCAGTGCGCGGGGTGGGACGGTCTCCTACGAGCAGTACTTC; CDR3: CSARGGTVSYEQYF
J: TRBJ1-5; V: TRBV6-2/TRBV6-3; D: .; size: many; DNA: TGTGCCAGCAGCCACCCCGGGGGGAGCCAGCCCCAGCATTTT; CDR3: CASSHPGGSQPQHF